The 22 T cell receptor beta chains in this list originate from one sample, sequenced in a study of T-cell reconstitution after alpha-beta-depleted transplantation in children. Unique molecular identifiers were used in preparing the TCRbeta library. TCRdb ran MiXCR on the PCR reads and lists one entry per CDR3 protein. The sample comprises hundreds of thousands of distinct CDR3 sequences, roughly 15% of which are singletons, and approximately 1.1% rests with the top ten. The sample was PBMCs from the stem cell graft donor, taken from the stem cell graft. These receptor sequences come from a human donor who donated a stem cell graft to a child with acute myeloid leukemia.

This clonotype was seen a few times. This rearrangement joins TRBV10-3 to TRBJ2-3, with TRBD1 matching over 8 bases. Germline V CDR1 and CDR2: ENHRY, SYGVKD. The CDR3 covers 15 residues. V gave up 3 bases and J gave up 1 base; unmatched junction bases: 3. In nucleotides, the CDR3 is TGTGCCATCAGTGAACCGGACAGGGGCACAGATACGCAGTATTTT. Translation: CAISEPDRGTDTQYF.

This clonotype was seen a handful of times. This chain joins TRBV7-3 and TRBJ1-2; D not certain. V was clipped by 2 bases and J by 8 bases, with 15 bases between them. This CDR3 contains 14 residues. The germline V gene has CDR1 SGHTA and CDR2 FQGTGA. CDR3 DNA sequence: TGTGCCAGCAGCTTAGGGCGGAACGGTGGAGGCTACACCTTC. As protein: CASSLGRNGGGYTF. The full variable domain, with the rest looked up from reference TRBV7-3 and TRBJ1-2, is GAGVSQTPSNKVTEKGKYVELRCDPISGHTALYWYRQSLGQGPEFLIYFQGTGAADDSGLPNDRFFAVRPEGSVSTLKIQRTERGDSAVYLCASSLGRNGGGYTFGSGTRLTVV.

As for this clonotype: Just one base apart from a much larger clone, this may be a read error. The rearrangement uses TRBV11-2 and TRBJ2-1, with D uncertain. The V end was cut by 5 bases, the J end by 3 bases, with 8 bases between. The CDR3 loop spans 13 amino acids. Germline V gives CDR1 SGHAT, CDR2 FQNNGV. CDR3 sequence: CASSHRSYNEQFF. CDR3 coding DNA: TGTGCCAGCAGCCATCGGAGCTACAATGAGCAGTTCTTC. Full variable domain (missing parts from reference TRBV11-2 and TRBJ2-1): EAGVAQSPRYKIIEKRQSVAFWCNPISGHATLYWYQQILGQGPKLLIQFQNNGVVDDSQLPKDRFSAERLKGVDSTLKIQPAKLEDSAVYLCASSHRSYNEQFFGPGTRLTVL.

This clonotype was detected ten times or more. The genes are TRBV29-1 and TRBJ2-3, with D tentatively TRBD2 (5 bases). Between the trimmed V and J ends, which lost 4 bases and 2 bases, there was a span of 16 bases. This CDR3 region has 15 residues. Germline CDR1 reads SQVTM; CDR2 reads ANQGSEA. The CDR3 protein is CSVAGIALDTDTQYF. The CDR3 region has the DNA TGCAGCGTTGCGGGAATTGCCTTGGACACAGATACGCAGTATTTT.

This clonotype was recorded at least ten times. J is TRBJ2-2 and V is TRBV20-1; the D is unclear. The V gene lost 3 bases and the J gene lost 7 bases, with 6 bases spanning the gap. The germline V gene encodes CDR1 DFQATT and CDR2 SNEGSKA (reference sequence). The CDR3 loop spans 11 amino acids. The CDR3 protein is CSARADGELFF. DNA for the CDR3: TGCAGTGCTAGGGCTGACGGGGAGCTGTTTTTT.

This clonotype came up a few times. CDR3 nucleotides: TGCAGTGCTAGACAAGACCGGGGGGGCGCGGAGACCCAGTACTTC. Translation gives CSARQDRGGAETQYF. This sequence joins TRBV20-1 and TRBJ2-5, with 8 positions matching TRBD2. The CDR3 is 15 residues long. The V and J ends lost 2 bases and 5 bases, in that order; junction bases with no gene match: 10. Germline CDR1 and CDR2: DFQATT and SNEGSKA (reference sequence).

This clonotype appeared many times. CDR3 in DNA: TGTGCCAGCAGGACGGACAGCTCCTACGAGCAGTACTTC. As protein: CASRTDSSYEQYF. This chain connects TRBV6-6 to TRBJ2-7; perhaps TRBD1 as D (6 bases). The V end lost 6 bases, the J end lost 0 bases, and 9 bases lay between the germline ends. The germline CDR1 and CDR2 sequences are MNHNY and SVGAGI (reference sequence). The CDR3 consists of 13 residues.

This clonotype was recorded at least ten times. The chain has TRBV6-1 and TRBJ1-2; a weak D match, TRBD1 (6 bases). The CDR3 is 13 residues long. Germline V lookup: CDR1 MNHNS, CDR2 SASEGT. Deletions cut 6 bases from V and 2 bases from J, with 10 bases between. The CDR3 nucleotides are TGTGCCAGCAGACGGACAGACAACTATGGCTACACCTTC. Amino acids: CASRRTDNYGYTF.

This clonotype was found many times. The V call is TRBV6-5, the J call TRBJ1-2; no firm D call. CDR1 is MNHEY and CDR2 is SVGAGI in the germline V gene. The ends were cut back, 4 bases at V and 1 base at J, with 7 bases in the middle. CDR3 length equals 13 residues. CDR3 coding DNA: TGTGCCAGCAGTTTCCTTCTTAACTATGGCTACACCTTC. Amino acids: CASSFLLNYGYTF.

This clonotype was counted at least ten times. This rearrangement joins TRBV12-3 or TRBV12-4 to TRBJ2-1; 16 nucleotides agree with TRBD2. V dropped 4 bases and J dropped 5; count of bases not matched to a gene: 8. The CDR3 spans 18 residues. The CDR3 sequence: CASSSSGTSGGADNEQFF. CDR3 DNA sequence: TGTGCCAGCAGTTCCTCCGGGACTAGCGGGGGGGCCGACAATGAGCAGTTCTTC.

This clonotype was counted between two and nine times. J is TRBJ2-3 and V is TRBV11-2, with 13 bases lining up with TRBD2. Unmatched junction bases numbered 7, after V lost 4 bases and J lost 0 bases. This CDR3 comprises 18 residues. CDR1 is SGHAT and CDR2 is FQNNGV in the germline V gene. In DNA form, the CDR3 reads TGTGCCAGCAGCTCTTCCCGGACTAGCGGGGGTAGCACAGATACGCAGTATTTT. Amino acids: CASSSSRTSGGSTDTQYF.

This chain uses TRBV4-2 with TRBJ2-1; D uncertain. This CDR3 is 15 amino acids long. Trimming pared 0 bases from V and 4 bases from J, leaving 10 bases between. The germline V gene encodes CDR1 LGHNA and CDR2 YNFKEQ. The CDR3 loop reads CASSQDLGPYNEQFF. Written as DNA, the CDR3 is TGTGCCAGCAGCCAAGATCTAGGGCCGTACAATGAGCAGTTCTTC.

V and J are TRBV4-1 and TRBJ2-1; D is possibly TRBD2 (6 bases). CDR1 is MGHRA and CDR2 is YSYEKL in the germline V gene. CDR3 length: 15 amino acids. V shed 6 bases and J shed 6 bases, with 18 bases lying between them. The CDR3 coding sequence is TGCGCCAGCAGGGACGTGGGGGGTTCGGTCAATGAGCAGTTCTTC. It specifies CASRDVGGSVNEQFF.

Ten or more counts support this clonotype. The rearrangement joins TRBV20-1 to TRBJ1-5; D unclear. CDR1 DFQATT and CDR2 SNEGSKA come from the germline V gene (reference sequence). This CDR3 region has 15 residues. The V gene lost 0 bases and the J gene lost 4 bases, with 13 bases spanning the gap. Here the CDR3 DNA reads TGCAGTGCTAGAGATAGCAACCGGGGTAATCAGCCCCAGCATTTT. Its translation: CSARDSNRGNQPQHF.

There are a few counts of this clonotype. The CDR3 spells CSEPGLATDTQYF. CDR3 in DNA: TGCAGTGAACCGGGACTAGCCACAGATACGCAGTATTTT. This chain joins TRBV20-1 and TRBJ2-3; 9 bases match TRBD2. Germline V gives CDR1 DFQATT, CDR2 SNEGSKA (reference sequence). The CDR3 has 13 amino acids. The ends lost 7 bases at V and 2 bases at J; junction bases unmatched: 4.

The V and J genes are TRBV9 and TRBJ2-3; D tentatively reads TRBD1 or TRBD2 (5 bases each). The CDR3 loop spans 16 amino acids. Germline V gene lookup returns CDR1 SGDLS and CDR2 YYNGEE. The V end was cut by 5 bases, the J end by 0 bases, with 16 bases between. Here the CDR3 DNA reads TGTGCCAGCAGACCGAGGGACGGACAAAGCACAGATACGCAGTATTTT. The encoded protein is CASRPRDGQSTDTQYF.

This clonotype was found a few times. The chain uses TRBV5-1 and TRBJ2-2; D is undetermined. The ends were cut back, 0 bases at V and 7 bases at J, with 10 bases in the middle. Germline CDR1 and CDR2: SGHRS and YFSETQ. This CDR3 is 14 amino acids long. Here the CDR3 reads CASSLAPGSGELFF. The CDR3, as DNA: TGCGCCAGCAGCTTGGCACCAGGAAGCGGGGAGCTGTTTTTT.

The V gene is TRBV6-2 or TRBV6-3, the J gene TRBJ2-2; TRBD1 agrees at 7 bases. Germline CDR1 and CDR2: MNHEY and SVGEGT. The V gene end was trimmed by 6 bases and the J gene end by 6 bases; junction bases not matched to a gene: 4. The CDR3 sequence is 13 residues long. The CDR3 reads CASRRQGAGELFF. The CDR3, as DNA: TGTGCCAGCAGGCGACAGGGTGCCGGGGAGCTGTTTTTT.

The chain couples TRBV4-3 to TRBJ2-1; D unclear. Germline lookup yields CDR1 LGHNA and CDR2 YSLEER. CDR3 length: 16 residues. Trimming took off 1 base at V and 0 bases at J, with 10 bases between the two ends. CDR3: CASSQGAPSSYNEQFF. The CDR3 coding sequence is TGCGCCAGCAGCCAAGGGGCTCCGAGCTCCTACAATGAGCAGTTCTTC.

The V call is TRBV5-1, the J call TRBJ1-3; no reliable D call. The CDR3 has 17 residues. Germline values: CDR1 SGHRS, CDR2 YFSETQ. V lost 0 bases, J lost 2 bases, and 15 bases lay in between. The CDR3 spells CASSLELGSSAGNTIYF. The CDR3 region has the DNA TGCGCCAGCAGCTTGGAACTCGGGTCGTCGGCTGGAAACACCATATATTTT.

This clonotype was counted many times. The CDR3 region is CSAGAGGPADTQYF. Here the CDR3 DNA reads TGCAGTGCGGGAGCGGGGGGGCCGGCAGATACGCAGTATTTT. The genes are TRBV20-1 and TRBJ2-3, with TRBD2 identical over 10 bases. J gave up 4 bases and V 6 bases, and 7 bases lay outside the gene matches. Germline V gene data show CDR1 as DFQATT and CDR2 as SNEGSKA (reference sequence). The CDR3 is 14 amino acids.

The CDR3 DNA reads TGTGCCAGCAGCCTGCACCCGGGGGGGGACAGCAATTCACCCCTCCACTTT. Encoded protein: CASSLHPGGDSNSPLHF. V gene TRBV4-2 combines with J gene TRBJ1-6; TRBD1 agrees at 7 bases. The germline V gene encodes CDR1 LGHNA and CDR2 YNFKEQ. This CDR3 contains 17 residues. J gave up 7 bases and V 4 bases, and 13 bases lay outside the gene matches.